One T cell receptor beta chain is described in this entry. Its specificity is not known. Treatment defined: approximately nine-day PBMC culture with coronavirus spike peptide pools or control peptides (ViraFEST assay). This sample was taken from a study of vaccination and CD4 T cells after COVID-19. Study findings and constraints: The authors identified 304 of 307 vaccine-specific clones in convalescent patients as spike mono-reactive.

The CDR3 has 16 amino acids. CDR1 MGHRA and CDR2 YSYEKL come from the germline V gene. Trimming shortened V by 3 bases and J by 0 bases, and 14 bases separated the two germline ends. Oncomine TCR Beta short-read sequencing was applied to DNA from cultured CD4+ T cells. From cultured CD4+ T cells, genomic DNA was extracted. One entry per CDR3 protein, called by TCRdb with MiXCR from the PCR reads. The sample shows about 12,000 distinct CDR3 sequences, about half of them seen only once. The sequencing input was CD4+ T cells from blood, cultured in vitro. The TCR originated in a human donor who had recovered from COVID-19. The chain couples TRBV4-1 to TRBJ1-1; tentative D call: TRBD1 (6 bases). CDR3 protein: CASSHPRTVLNTEAFF. CDR3 nucleotides: TGCGCCAGCAGCCACCCCCGGACAGTACTGAACACTGAAGCTTTCTTT.